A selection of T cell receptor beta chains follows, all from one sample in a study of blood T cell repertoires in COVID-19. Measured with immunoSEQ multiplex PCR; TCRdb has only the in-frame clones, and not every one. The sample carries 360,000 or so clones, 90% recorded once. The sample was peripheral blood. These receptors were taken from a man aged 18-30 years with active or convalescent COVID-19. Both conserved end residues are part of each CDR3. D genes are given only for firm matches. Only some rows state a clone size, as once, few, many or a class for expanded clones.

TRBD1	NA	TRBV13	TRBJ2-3	CASSLGTGLVGDTQYF	TGTGCCAGCAGCCTCGGGACAGGGTTGGTTGGAGATACGCAGTATTTT
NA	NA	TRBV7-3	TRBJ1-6	CASSLGQNSPLHF	TGTGCCAGCAGCTTAGGACAGAATTCACCCCTCCACTTT
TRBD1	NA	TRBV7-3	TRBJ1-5	CASSPRGGTQPQHF	TGTGCCAGCAGCCCCCGAGGGGGCACTCAGCCCCAGCATTTT
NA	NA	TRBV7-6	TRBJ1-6	CASTPGSGLSNSPLHF	TGTGCCAGCACCCCAGGTTCGGGACTTTCGAATTCACCCCTCCACTTT
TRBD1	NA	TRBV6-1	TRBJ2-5	CASSASPQGAQETQYF	TGTGCCAGCAGTGCCTCACCTCAGGGGGCCCAAGAGACCCAGTACTTC
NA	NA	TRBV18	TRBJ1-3	CASSRQDTIYF	TGTGCCAGCTCACGTCAGGACACCATATATTTT
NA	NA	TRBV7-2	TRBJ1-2	CASSPPNGQTTNYGYTF	TGTGCCAGCAGCCCCCCTAATGGTCAGACTACTAACTATGGCTACACCTTC
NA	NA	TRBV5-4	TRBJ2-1	CASSLTRNEQFF	TGTGCCAGCAGCTTAACTCGCAATGAGCAGTTCTTC
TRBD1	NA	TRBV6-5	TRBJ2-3	CASSPGTGVDTQYF	TGTGCCAGCAGCCCCGGGACAGGGGTGGATACGCAGTATTTT
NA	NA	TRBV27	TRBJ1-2	CASSQKSGGYGYTF	TGTGCCAGCAGTCAAAAAAGCGGAGGCTATGGCTACACCTTC
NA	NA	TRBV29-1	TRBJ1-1	CSVRRGREAFF	TGCAGCGTTCGCCGTGGGCGAGAAGCTTTCTTT
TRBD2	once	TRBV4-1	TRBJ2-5	CASSQDLAGKQETQYF	TGCGCCAGCAGCCAAGACCTAGCGGGGAAACAAGAGACCCAGTACTTC
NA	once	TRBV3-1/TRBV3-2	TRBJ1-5	CASSPRGGGQPQHF	TGTGCCAGCAGCCCCCGCGGGGGCGGTCAGCCCCAGCATTTT
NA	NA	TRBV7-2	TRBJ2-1	CASSTTYYNEQFF	TGTGCCAGCAGCACAACATACTACAATGAGCAGTTCTTC
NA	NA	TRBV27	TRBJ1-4	CASSSGGGREKLFF	TGTGCCAGCAGTTCGGGAGGGGGTAGAGAAAAACTGTTTTTT
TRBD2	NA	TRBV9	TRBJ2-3	CASSPYLGLAGGADTQYF	TGTGCCAGCAGCCCTTATTTGGGACTAGCGGGGGGCGCAGATACGCAGTATTTT
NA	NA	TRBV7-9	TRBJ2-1	CASSLIGNEQFF	TGTGCCAGCAGCTTAATCGGCAATGAGCAGTTCTTC
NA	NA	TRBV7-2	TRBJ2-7	CASSLVGPAMTGAYEQYF	TGTGCCAGCAGCTTAGTGGGGCCGGCTATGACCGGAGCCTACGAGCAGTACTTC
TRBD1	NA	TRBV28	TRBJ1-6	CASNLDRDDSPLHF	TGTGCCAGCAACCTGGACAGGGACGATTCACCCCTCCACTTT
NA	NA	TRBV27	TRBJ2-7	CASSLYTDGMNEQYF	TGTGCCAGCAGTTTATACACAGACGGGATGAACGAGCAGTACTTC
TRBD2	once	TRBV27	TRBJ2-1	CASSPSTSGNNEQFF	TGTGCCAGCAGTCCCTCCACTAGCGGAAACAATGAGCAGTTCTTC
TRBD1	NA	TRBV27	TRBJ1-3	CASSPQGTGNTIYF	TGTGCCAGCAGTCCACAGGGGACTGGAAACACCATATATTTT
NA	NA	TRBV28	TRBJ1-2	CASSLLANYGYTF	TGTGCCAGCAGTTTACTAGCTAACTATGGCTACACCTTC
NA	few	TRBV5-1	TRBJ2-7	CASSFSRRSTGTSYEQYF	TGCGCCAGCAGCTTCAGCAGACGCTCTACAGGCACTTCCTACGAGCAGTACTTC